The rows below give T cell receptor beta chains drawn from one sample of a study of T cells in localized non-small cell lung cancer. TCRdb keeps only in-frame clones here, not all; method: immunoSEQ multiplex PCR. The sample has around 130,000 clones, roughly 90% seen once. Material: peripheral blood, obtained before any cancer treatment. The receptors here all came from a female donor of 60 years or more with stage I lung adenocarcinoma. Each CDR3 is given with its conserved first and last residue. Each record gives: clone size, J gene, D gene, V gene, CDR3 DNA, CDR3 protein. D genes are given only for firm matches. Clone size is not always given. Where it is, it says once, few, many or a class for expanded clones.

>.|TRBJ2-2|TRBD2|TRBV10-2
TGCGCCAGCAGTGTGCTAGCGGGAGGGCCGGGCACCGGGGAGCTGTTTTTT
CASSVLAGGPGTGELFF
>.|TRBJ2-7|.|TRBV5-1
TGCGCCAGCAGCCCCGGACTGGGGGATTCCTACGAGCAGTACTTC
CASSPGLGDSYEQYF
>.|TRBJ2-6|.|TRBV30
TGTGCCTGGAGACTCACTGGGGCCAACGTCCTGACTTTC
CAWRLTGANVLTF
>.|TRBJ2-5|TRBD2|TRBV28
TGTGCCAGCAGGAGAATAGCGGGAGGGCCTCACCAAGAGACCCAGTACTTC
CASRRIAGGPHQETQYF
>.|TRBJ2-7|TRBD1|TRBV7-2
TGTGCCAGCAGCTCTCCGGGACAGGTCTCCTACGAGCAGTACTTC
CASSSPGQVSYEQYF
>.|TRBJ2-2|.|TRBV4-1
TGCGCCAGCAGCCAAGACAGGGCAGCCGGGGAGCTGTTTTTT
CASSQDRAAGELFF
>once|TRBJ2-3|.|TRBV28
TGTGCCAGCGGGCGACTAGTCCAAGATACGCAGTATTTT
CASGRLVQDTQYF
>.|TRBJ1-2|TRBD1|TRBV5-1
TGCGCCAGCAACGGACAGGGAGGGTTTGGCTACACCTTC
CASNGQGGFGYTF
>.|TRBJ2-7|TRBD1|TRBV5-1
TGCGCCAGCAGCGGCGCCGGGACAGGGGGCGAAGAGCAGTACTTC
CASSGAGTGGEEQYF
>once|TRBJ1-1|.|TRBV18
TGTGCCAGCTCACCCAGGGTATTGACGGACACTGAAGCTTTCTTT
CASSPRVLTDTEAFF
>.|TRBJ2-1|.|TRBV7-8
TGTGCCAGCAGCTTATCTAATATGCTCAGGGATGAGCAGTTCTTC
CASSLSNMLRDEQFF
>.|TRBJ2-7|.|TRBV5-1
TGCGCCAGCACGGACAGCTACGAGCAGTACTTC
CASTDSYEQYF
>.|TRBJ2-3|TRBD1|TRBV9
TGTGCCAGCAGCACCCGAGGGACAGGGGGTGCAGATACGCAGTATTTT
CASSTRGTGGADTQYF
>.|TRBJ2-5|TRBD2|TRBV11-2
TGTGCCAGCAGCTTATACGCGGGAGTAGTGGAGACCCAGTACTTC
CASSLYAGVVETQYF
>.|TRBJ2-6|.|TRBV4-1
TGCGCCAGCAGCCCGCGCAACTCTGGGGCCAACGTCCTGACTTTC
CASSPRNSGANVLTF
>.|TRBJ2-2|.|TRBV6-1
TGTGCCAGCAGTGAAGCTTGGGCGGTGAACACCGGGGAGCTGTTTTTT
CASSEAWAVNTGELFF
>.|TRBJ1-1|.|TRBV6-6
TGTGCCAGCAGTTACTCGACGGTGAACACTGAAGCTTTCTTT
CASSYSTVNTEAFF